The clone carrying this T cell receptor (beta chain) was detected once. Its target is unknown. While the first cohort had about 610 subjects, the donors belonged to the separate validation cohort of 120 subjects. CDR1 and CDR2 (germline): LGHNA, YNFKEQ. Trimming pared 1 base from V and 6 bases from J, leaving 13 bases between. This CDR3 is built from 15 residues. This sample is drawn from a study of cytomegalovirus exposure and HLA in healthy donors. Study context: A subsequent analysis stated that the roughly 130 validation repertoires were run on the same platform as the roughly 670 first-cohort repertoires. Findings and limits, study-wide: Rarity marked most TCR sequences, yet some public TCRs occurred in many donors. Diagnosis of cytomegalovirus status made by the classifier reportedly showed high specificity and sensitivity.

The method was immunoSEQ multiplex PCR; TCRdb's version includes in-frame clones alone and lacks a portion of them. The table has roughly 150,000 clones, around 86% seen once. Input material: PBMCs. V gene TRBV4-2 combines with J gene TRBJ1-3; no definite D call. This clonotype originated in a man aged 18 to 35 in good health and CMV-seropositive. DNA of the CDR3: TGTGCCAGCAGCCAAGTCACTGGTCGTAAAAACACCATATATTTT. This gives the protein CASSQVTGRKNTIYF.